This is a list of T cell receptor beta chains from one sample in a study of T cells in localized non-small cell lung cancer. Profiling relied on immunoSEQ multiplex PCR, and the TCRdb table lists in-frame clones only, not all of them. The sample has about 16,000 clones, 70% to 90% seen once. The sequencing used peripheral blood, collected before any cancer treatment. Source of these receptors: a male donor at least 60 years old with stage I lung adenocarcinoma. CDR3s include the opening cysteine and the closing phenylalanine or tryptophan. A D gene is named only where the DNA matches it firmly. The listing skips clone size in some rows; elsewhere it reads once, few, many or a size class.

length,V,size,D,J,DNA,CDR3
14,TRBV6-4,-,-,TRBJ1-6,TGTGCCAGCAGTGACTCGAGCCGGAATTCACCCCTCCACTTT,CASSDSSRNSPLHF
19,TRBV6-1,-,TRBD1,TRBJ1-5,TGTGCCAGCAGTGAAGGCTGGGACAGGGGGCTTGGGGGCAATCAGCCCCAGCATTTT,CASSEGWDRGLGGNQPQHF
17,TRBV19,-,-,TRBJ1-5,TGTGCCAGTACCCCCCCTGGGGTCACAAGAACCTTTCAGCCCCAGCATTTT,CASTPPGVTRTFQPQHF
13,TRBV5-5,-,-,TRBJ2-7,TGTGCCAGCAGCTTGGGGGGGCGCTACGAGCAGTACTTC,CASSLGGRYEQYF
15,TRBV28,few,-,TRBJ2-3,TGTGCCAGCAGTTTACGTCAGGGTGGCACAGATACGCAGTATTTT,CASSLRQGGTDTQYF
12,TRBV11-2,-,-,TRBJ1-6,TGTGCCAGCAGTCAGGGGCGTTCACCCCTCCACTTT,CASSQGRSPLHF
16,TRBV5-6,-,-,TRBJ2-2,TGTGCCAGCAGCTTCTTTAGCGGATTTAACACCGGGGAGCTGTTTTTT,CASSFFSGFNTGELFF
16,TRBV6-5,-,TRBD2,TRBJ2-1,TGTGCCAGCAGTTATAGCGGGCGCTCCTCCTACAATGAGCAGTTCTTC,CASSYSGRSSYNEQFF
16,TRBV6-6,-,TRBD1,TRBJ2-2,TGTGCCAGCAGTTCTACAGGGGCCTCGAACACCGGGGAGCTGTTTTTT,CASSSTGASNTGELFF
10,TRBV28,-,-,TRBJ2-5,TGTGCCAGCAGAGGGGAGACCCAGTACTTC,CASRGETQYF
14,TRBV2,medium-sized,-,TRBJ1-5,TGTGCCAGCACCCGAGAGTACAGCAATCAGCCCCAGCATTTT,CASTREYSNQPQHF
16,TRBV4-3,-,TRBD2,TRBJ2-2,TGCGCCAGCAGCCAAGAACCACGAGCGGGGGCTGGGGAGCTGTTTTTT,CASSQEPRAGAGELFF
15,TRBV9,-,-,TRBJ2-1,TGTGCCAGCAGCACAGACCCTGGACAGCACAATGAGCAGTTCTTC,CASSTDPGQHNEQFF
13,TRBV4-1,-,-,TRBJ2-1,TGCGCCAGCAGCCAAGGTGGGTGGGAGGAGCAGTTCTTC,CASSQGGWEEQFF
17,TRBV9,-,TRBD2,TRBJ2-5,TGTGCCAGCAGCGCGGGTGTTACTAGCGGGATTCAAGAGACCCAGTACTTC,CASSAGVTSGIQETQYF
14,TRBV28,-,-,TRBJ2-7,TGTGCCAGCAAACCAGGGACATTTCTCTACGAGCAGTACTTC,CASKPGTFLYEQYF
17,TRBV28,once,-,TRBJ1-4,TGTGCCAGCAGTTTCGCGGGGACTTACTCAACTAATGAAAAACTGTTTTTT,CASSFAGTYSTNEKLFF
16,TRBV27,-,TRBD1,TRBJ1-1,TGTGCCAGCAGTTTAAGGACAGGGGGCCCGAACACTGAAGCTTTCTTT,CASSLRTGGPNTEAFF
15,TRBV28,-,-,TRBJ1-5,TGTGCCAGCAGTTTCCTCGGGGGGGGAAATCAGCCCCAGCATTTT,CASSFLGGGNQPQHF
14,TRBV28,-,-,TRBJ1-1,TGTGCCAGCAGTTTGCCCCAACTGAACACTGAAGCTTTCTTT,CASSLPQLNTEAFF
12,TRBV28,-,-,TRBJ2-1,TGTGCCACTTCCGGGCGGATCAATGAGCAGTTCTTC,CATSGRINEQFF
15,TRBV9,-,TRBD1,TRBJ1-6,TGTGCCAGCAGCGCGGGACAGGGTACGGCAACACCCCTCCACTTT,CASSAGQGTATPLHF
13,TRBV19,-,-,TRBJ2-7,TGTGCCAGTAGTATTGGTCTGGTCTCCGAGCAGTACTTC,CASSIGLVSEQYF
15,TRBV14,-,-,TRBJ1-4,TGTGCCAGCAGCAAGGGAAGACAAGGAGATGAAAAACTGTTTTTT,CASSKGRQGDEKLFF